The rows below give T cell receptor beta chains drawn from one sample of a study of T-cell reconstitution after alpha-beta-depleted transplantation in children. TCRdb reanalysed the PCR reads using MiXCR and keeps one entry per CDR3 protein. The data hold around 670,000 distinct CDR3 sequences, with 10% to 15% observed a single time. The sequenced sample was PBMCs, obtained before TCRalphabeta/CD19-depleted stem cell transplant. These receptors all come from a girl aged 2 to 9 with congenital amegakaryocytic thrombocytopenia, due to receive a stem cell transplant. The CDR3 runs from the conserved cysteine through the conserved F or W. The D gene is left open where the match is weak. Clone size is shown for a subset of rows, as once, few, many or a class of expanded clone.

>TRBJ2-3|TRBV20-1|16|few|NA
TGCAGTGCAAACGGGGCAAGCCCCCCCCCCCACGATACGCAGTATTTT
CSANGASPPPHDTQYF
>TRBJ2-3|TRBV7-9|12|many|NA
TGTGCCAGCAGCGAGAGGGCAGATACGCAGTATTTT
CASSERADTQYF
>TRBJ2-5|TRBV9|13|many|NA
TGTGCCAGCAGCGTAGTCCCCCTAGAGACCCAGTACTTC
CASSVVPLETQYF
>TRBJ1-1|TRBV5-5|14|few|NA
TGTGCCAGCAGCAAAACTCCCCCGAACACTGAAGCTTTCTTT
CASSKTPPNTEAFF
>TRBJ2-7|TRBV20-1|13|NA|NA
TGCAGTGCTAGATACCATATGTCCTACGAGCAGTACTTC
CSARYHMSYEQYF
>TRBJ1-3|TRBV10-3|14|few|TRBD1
TGTGCCATCAGCCAGGGGGACGCTGGAAACACCATATATTTT
CAISQGDAGNTIYF
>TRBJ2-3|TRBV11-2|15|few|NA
TGTGCCAGCAGCCGTCCCCGGGAGCGAGCAGATACGCAGTATTTT
CASSRPRERADTQYF
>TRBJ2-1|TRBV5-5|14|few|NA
TGTGCCAGCAGCTATACTACAAAATCCCCCCGGGGCCTCTTC
CASSYTTKSPRGLF
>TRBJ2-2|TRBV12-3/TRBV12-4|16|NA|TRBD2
TGTGCCAGCAGTCGGGGACTAGCGGGAGACGCCGGGGAGCTGTTTTTT
CASSRGLAGDAGELFF
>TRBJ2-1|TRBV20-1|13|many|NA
TGCAGTGGAGGGAGCGGGTACTACAATGAGCAGTTCTTC
CSGGSGYYNEQFF
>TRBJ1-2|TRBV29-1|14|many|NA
TGCAGCGTGGGCCCCCGAGGGCCGGCAGATGGCTACACCTTC
CSVGPRGPADGYTF
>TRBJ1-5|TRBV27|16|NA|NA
TGTGCCAGCAGTTTTTTGGGGGGAATCGGAAATCAGCCCCAGCATTTT
CASSFLGGIGNQPQHF
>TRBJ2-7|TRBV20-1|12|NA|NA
TGCAGTGCTGGGATCCGGGACTACGAGCAGTACTTC
CSAGIRDYEQYF
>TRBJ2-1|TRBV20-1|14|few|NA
TGTAGTGCTGCCCCGGGATCTATCTACAATGAGCAGTTCTTC
CSAAPGSIYNEQFF
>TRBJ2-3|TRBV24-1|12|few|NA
TGTGCCACCGCTCAGGATCACCCTAAGCAGTATTTT
CATAQDHPKQYF
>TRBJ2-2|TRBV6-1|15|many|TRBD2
TGTGCCAGCAGTGCCACTAGCGGGGACACCGGGGAGCTGTTTTTT
CASSATSGDTGELFF
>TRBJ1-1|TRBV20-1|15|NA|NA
TGCAGTGCTAGAGATCCGGAAGGGGCTGGCACTGAAGCTTTCTTT
CSARDPEGAGTEAFF
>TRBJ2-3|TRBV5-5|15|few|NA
TGTGCCAGCAGCTTAGGGTTCGGGTCTGGATATACGCAGTATTTT
CASSLGFGSGYTQYF
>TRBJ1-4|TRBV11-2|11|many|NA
TGTGCCAGCAGCCCGGGGGAAAAACTGTTTTTT
CASSPGEKLFF
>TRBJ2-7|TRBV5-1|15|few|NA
TGCGCCAGCAGCTTGGGATGGGCGGACGCCTACGAGCAGTACTTC
CASSLGWADAYEQYF
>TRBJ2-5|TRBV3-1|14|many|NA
TGTGCCAGCAGCCAAGACCCCACCCTGGCAGTCCGGTACTTC
CASSQDPTLAVRYF
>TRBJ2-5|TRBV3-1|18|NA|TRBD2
TGTGCCAGCAGACCGACTAGCGGGAGTCCGGGGTTCCAAGAGACCCAGTACTTC
CASRPTSGSPGFQETQYF
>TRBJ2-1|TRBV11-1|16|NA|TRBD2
TGTGCCAGCAGCTTAAGTCCAGCGGGACGTGTCAATGAGCAGTTCTTC
CASSLSPAGRVNEQFF
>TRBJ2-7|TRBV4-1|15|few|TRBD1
TGCGCCAGCAGCCAAGGGACAGGGTTAACACACGAGCAGTACTTC
CASSQGTGLTHEQYF
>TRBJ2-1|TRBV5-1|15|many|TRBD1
TGCGCCAGCAGCGCCGGGACAGGGGGCGGTTATGAGCAGTTCTTC
CASSAGTGGGYEQFF
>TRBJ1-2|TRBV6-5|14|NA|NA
TGTGCCAGCAGTTATCCTGGGGGGCCTGATGGCTACACCTTC
CASSYPGGPDGYTF
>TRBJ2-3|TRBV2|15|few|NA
TGTGCCAGCAGTGAGCGATCTGTGAGCACAGATACGCAGTATTTT
CASSERSVSTDTQYF
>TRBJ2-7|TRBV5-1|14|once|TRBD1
TGCGCCAGCACACCCCGGGACAGGGGCTACGAGCAGTACTTC
CASTPRDRGYEQYF
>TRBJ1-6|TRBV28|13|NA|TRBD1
TGTGCCAGCAGTTTGGACAGGGAGGCACCCCTCCACTTT
CASSLDREAPLHF
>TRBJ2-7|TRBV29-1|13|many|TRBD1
TGCAGCGTTGACCAACAGGGGGCTGACGAGCAGTACTTC
CSVDQQGADEQYF
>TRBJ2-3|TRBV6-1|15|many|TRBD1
TGTGCCAGCAGTGAAAATAAAAACAGGGGAGATACGCAGTATTTT
CASSENKNRGDTQYF
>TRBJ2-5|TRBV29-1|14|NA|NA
TGCAGCGTTGAACCACAGGTGGCTCAGGGGACCCAGTACTTC
CSVEPQVAQGTQYF
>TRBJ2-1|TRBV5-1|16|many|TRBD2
TGCGCCAGCAGCTGGACTAGCGGGAGGGCCCTCAATGAGCAGTTCTTC
CASSWTSGRALNEQFF
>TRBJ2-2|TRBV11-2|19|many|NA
TGTGCCAGCAGCTTATATCTGACACGGGACCTATCGAACACCGGGGAGCTGTTTTTT
CASSLYLTRDLSNTGELFF
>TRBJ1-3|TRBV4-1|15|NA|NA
TGCGCCAGCAGCCATACCTGGGGGCCAGGAAACACCATATATTTT
CASSHTWGPGNTIYF
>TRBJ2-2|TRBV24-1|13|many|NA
TGTGCCACCAGTGCCTCACTATCCGGGGAGCTGTTTTTT
CATSASLSGELFF
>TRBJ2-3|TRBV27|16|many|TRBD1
TGTGCCAGCAGTTCCCTGGCTGGACAGGGTTCAGATACGCAGTATTTT
CASSSLAGQGSDTQYF
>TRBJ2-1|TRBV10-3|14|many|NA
TGTGCCATCAGTGATGTCCCGGCGGGGAATGAGCAGTTCTTC
CAISDVPAGNEQFF
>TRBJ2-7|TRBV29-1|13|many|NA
TGCAGCGTTGAAGGGCCACAGGGTTACGAGCAGTACTTC
CSVEGPQGYEQYF
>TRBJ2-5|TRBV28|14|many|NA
TGTGCCAGCAGTTTAAATGGGCTGAAAGAGACCCAGTACTTC
CASSLNGLKETQYF
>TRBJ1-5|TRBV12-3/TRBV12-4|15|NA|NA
TGTGCCAGCAGTTATCAGGGGTTGGGCAATCAGCCCCAGCATTTT
CASSYQGLGNQPQHF
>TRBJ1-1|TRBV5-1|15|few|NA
TGCGCCAGCAGCTTGGAGGGGGTCTTGGGCACTGAAGCTTTCTTT
CASSLEGVLGTEAFF
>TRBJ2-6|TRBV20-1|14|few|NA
TGCAGTGCTCTCTCAGGGGTTGGGGCCAACGTCCTGACTTTC
CSALSGVGANVLTF
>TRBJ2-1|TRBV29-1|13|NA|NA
TGCAGCGCTACCCGACCAGGGGCCAATGAGCAGTTCTTC
CSATRPGANEQFF
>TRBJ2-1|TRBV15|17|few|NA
TGTGCCACCAGCAGTGTGGGTCGGGCTAGCCCCTACAATGAGCAGTTCTTC
CATSSVGRASPYNEQFF
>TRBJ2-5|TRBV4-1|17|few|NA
TGCGCCAGCAGCCAAGTCTCGGGTAGCGGAGGACAAGAGACCCAGTACTTC
CASSQVSGSGGQETQYF
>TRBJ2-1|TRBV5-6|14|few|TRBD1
TGTGCCAGCAACCTACAGGGGTTACACAATGAGCAGTTCTTC
CASNLQGLHNEQFF
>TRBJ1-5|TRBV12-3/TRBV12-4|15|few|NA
TGTGCCAGCAGTCCTGGCGGGGGACCCAATCAGCCCCAGCATTTT
CASSPGGGPNQPQHF
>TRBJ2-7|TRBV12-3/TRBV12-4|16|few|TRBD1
TGTGCCAGCAGTTTATGGGACAGCGGCGGTCGGATGGAGCAGTACTTC
CASSLWDSGGRMEQYF
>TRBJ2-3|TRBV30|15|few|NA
TGTGCCTGGAGTGTACTCGGACAAATTGGAGATACGCAGTATTTT
CAWSVLGQIGDTQYF
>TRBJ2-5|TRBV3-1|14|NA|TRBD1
TGTGCCAGCAGCCCGAGGGGGCGCGAAGAGACCCAGTACTTC
CASSPRGREETQYF
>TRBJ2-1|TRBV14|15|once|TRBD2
TGTGCCAGCAGCCAAGAACTAGCGGGTTACAATGAGCAGTTCTTC
CASSQELAGYNEQFF
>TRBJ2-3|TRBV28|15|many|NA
TGTGCCAGCATCGGAGGGGGACAGAATTCAGATACGCAGTATTTT
CASIGGGQNSDTQYF
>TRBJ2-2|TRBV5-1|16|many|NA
TGCGCCAGCAGCTTGGCCGAAGGGGTCGACACCGGGGAGCTGTTTTTT
CASSLAEGVDTGELFF
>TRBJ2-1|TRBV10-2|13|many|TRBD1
TGCGCCAGCAGTCCACAGGGGGCAGGGGAGCAGTTCTTC
CASSPQGAGEQFF
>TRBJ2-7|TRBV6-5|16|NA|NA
TGTGCCAGCAGTTACTCATTTGAGATTTTCGAATACGAGCAGTACTTC
CASSYSFEIFEYEQYF